The source of this T cell receptor (beta chain) is a study of identifying expanded T cells in peripheral blood. The study, taken as a whole, reports: About 1.2 clones differed between technical replicates, versus approximately 17 and 20 over time.

In regard to this clone: The target antigen is unknown.

The CDR3 has 13 amino acids. CDR1 and CDR2 from the germline V gene are MNHEY and SMNVEV (reference sequence). The V end lost 6 bases, the J end lost 6 bases, and 11 bases lay between the germline ends. Generated by immunoSEQ multiplex PCR, the TCRdb table keeps only in-frame clones and is missing some. Of about 97,000 clones in the sample, 70% to 90% were seen once. The receptor comes from a person aged 18-70 years in good health. Sequenced: blood. The chain links TRBV27 to TRBJ1-4, with D uncertain. CDR3 amino acids: CASRSRQDEKLFF. CDR3 sequence (DNA): TGTGCCAGCAGGTCTAGGCAGGATGAAAAACTGTTTTTT.